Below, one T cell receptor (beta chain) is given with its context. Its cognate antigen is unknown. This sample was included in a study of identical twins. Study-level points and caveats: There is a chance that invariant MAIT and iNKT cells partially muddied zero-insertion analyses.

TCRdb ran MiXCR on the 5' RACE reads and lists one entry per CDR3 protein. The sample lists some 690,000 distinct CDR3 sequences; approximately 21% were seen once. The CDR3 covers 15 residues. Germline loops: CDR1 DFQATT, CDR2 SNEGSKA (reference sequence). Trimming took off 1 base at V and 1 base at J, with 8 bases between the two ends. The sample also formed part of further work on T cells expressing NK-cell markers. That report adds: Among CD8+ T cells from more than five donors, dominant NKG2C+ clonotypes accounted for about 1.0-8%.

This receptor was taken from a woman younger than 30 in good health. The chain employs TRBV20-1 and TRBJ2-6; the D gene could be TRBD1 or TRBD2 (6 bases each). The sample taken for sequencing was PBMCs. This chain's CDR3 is CSARVGGSGANVLTF. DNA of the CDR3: TGCAGTGCTAGAGTAGGGGGGTCTGGGGCCAACGTCCTGACTTTC.